This entry lists 30 T cell receptor beta chains sequenced from one sample in a study of beta chain features in type 1 diabetes. Investigators reverse transcribed all isolated RNA, so they sequenced expressed TCRB transcripts. The repertoire was sequenced with immunoSEQ multiplex PCR; TCRdb's copy has only in-frame clones and lacks some. The sample carries nearly 700,000 clones, around 15% recorded once. The antigens for these receptors are not known. Study findings and constraints: When Type 1 diabetes patients were examined, their TCRB CDR3s proved moderately but significantly shorter in all four CD4+ subsets.

What was sequenced was naive CD4+ T cells from blood. All receptors derive from a man aged 18 to 30 with type 1 diabetes.

V gene TRBV7-9 combines with J gene TRBJ2-5; unclear D gene. The CDR3 contains 12 residues. In germline, CDR1 is SEHNR, CDR2 FQNEAQ (reference sequence). V dropped 4 bases and J dropped 5 bases, with 8 bases sitting between them. The CDR3 protein is CASSSQGETQYF. Here the CDR3 DNA reads TGTGCCAGCAGCTCACAAGGGGAGACCCAGTACTTC.

J is TRBJ2-3 and V is TRBV7-2; 8 nucleotides agree with TRBD2. The CDR3 length is 14 residues. J lost 6 bases, V lost 5 bases, and 7 bases had no gene match. The germline V gene has CDR1 SGHTA and CDR2 FQGNSA. CDR3 DNA sequence: TGTGCCAGCAGCCGTGGGCCGGGAGGGGATACGCAGTATTTT. Its translation: CASSRGPGGDTQYF.

V is TRBV9 and J is TRBJ1-3; tentatively, D is TRBD1 (6 bases). Germline values: CDR1 SGDLS, CDR2 YYNGEE. This CDR3 comprises 17 residues. V gave up 2 bases and J gave up 0 bases, with 15 bases separating them. CDR3 protein: CASSVTGWRSSGNTIYF. The CDR3 region has the DNA TGTGCCAGCAGCGTTACAGGGTGGAGGAGCTCTGGAAACACCATATATTTT. Full variable domain (remainder filled in from reference TRBV9 and TRBJ1-3): DSGVTQTPKHLITATGQRVTLRCSPRSGDLSVYWYQQSLDQGLQFLIQYYNGEERAKGNILERFSAQQFPDLHSELNLSSLELGDSALYFCASSVTGWRSSGNTIYFGEGSWLTVV.

V usage is TRBV9 and J usage is TRBJ2-3, with 7 bases fitting TRBD2. This CDR3 region has 15 residues. V lost 4 bases and J lost 2; bases outside the gene matches: 7. Germline V gene sequence: CDR1 SGDLS, CDR2 YYNGEE. The CDR3 is CASSSRDYHTDTQYF. CDR3 nucleotides: TGTGCCAGCAGCTCCCGGGACTACCACACAGATACGCAGTATTTT.

This clone was counted only a few times. This sequence joins TRBV4-1 and TRBJ2-7; the match to TRBD1 covers 7 bases. Germline V gene data show CDR1 as MGHRA and CDR2 as YSYEKL. The length of the CDR3 is 19 residues. Trimming at V came to 11 bases and at J to 2 bases, leaving 27 bases not matched to a gene. The CDR3 region is CASSSQTNPDIGTAYEQYF. In DNA form, the CDR3 reads TGCGCCTCCAGCAGCCAAACCAATCCGGATATCGGGACAGCCTACGAGCAGTACTTC.

This clone was detected only a few times. Additional DNA sequences in this sample encode the identical CDR3. J is TRBJ2-7 and V is TRBV4-2, with D uncertain. The V end lost 0 bases, the J end lost 3 bases, and 6 bases lay between the germline ends. The V gene's germline CDR1 is LGHNA and CDR2 YNFKEQ. CDR3 length: 13 amino acids. In nucleotides, the CDR3 is TGTGCCAGCAGCCAAGATCGCAGCTACGAGCAGTACTTC. Residues: CASSQDRSYEQYF.

The chain recombines TRBV9 with TRBJ1-1; 7 bases are a match to TRBD1. With 4 bases clipped from V and 4 bases from J, the junction kept 4 bases outside the gene matches. Germline V gene lookup returns CDR1 SGDLS and CDR2 YYNGEE. This CDR3 comprises 13 residues. CDR3 amino acids: CASSLDRVTEAFF. The CDR3 DNA reads TGTGCCAGCAGCCTCGACAGGGTCACTGAAGCTTTCTTT.

Only a few counts were recorded for this clone. Other DNA sequences in the same sample also yield this CDR3. The chain combines TRBV15 with TRBJ1-4; 8 bases line up with TRBD1. This CDR3 region has 15 residues. Germline CDR1 and CDR2: LNHNV and YYDKDF (reference sequence). J gave up 8 bases and V 5 bases, and 10 bases lay outside the gene matches. CDR3 loop: CATSRGQGAGEKLFF. CDR3 sequence (DNA): TGTGCCACCAGCCGAGGGCAGGGGGCGGGGGAAAAACTGTTTTTT.

This clone appeared a few times. J is TRBJ2-1 and V is TRBV18; 7 nucleotides line up with TRBD1. Germline loops: CDR1 KGHSH, CDR2 LQKENI. The junction had 14 bases not matched to a gene; V was cut back by 7 bases and J by 8 bases. The CDR3 covers 15 residues. The CDR3 spells CASLDRDRRVHEQFF. Written as DNA, the CDR3 is TGTGCCAGCTTAGACCGGGACAGACGTGTCCATGAGCAGTTCTTC.

This clone was seen a few times. The chain is built from TRBV29-1 and TRBJ1-2; D remains unclear. The CDR3 runs to 13 residues. Per germline, CDR1 SQVTM and CDR2 ANQGSEA. Trimming took 3 bases from V and 0 from J, leaving 8 bases between them. CDR3 sequence reads: CSVDQKTNYGYTF. CDR3 nucleotides: TGCAGCGTTGACCAGAAAACTAACTATGGCTACACCTTC.

This chain connects TRBV4-2 to TRBJ2-3; possibly TRBD1 or TRBD2 for D (5 bases each). CDR1 and CDR2 (germline): LGHNA, YNFKEQ. This CDR3 has 16 residues. The V gene lost 4 bases and the J gene lost 2 bases, with 16 bases spanning the gap. CDR3 sequence (DNA): TGTGCCAGCAGCCGGAATACCGGGGCCTACACAGATACGCAGTATTTT. Its protein is CASSRNTGAYTDTQYF.

V usage is TRBV30 and J usage is TRBJ1-4; D not resolved. CDR3 length: 16 amino acids. Trimming shortened V by 2 bases and J by 2 bases, and 15 bases separated the two germline ends. The germline gives CDR1 GTSNPN, CDR2 SVGIG (reference sequence). CDR3 sequence reads: CAWSKGLGSTNEKLFF. The CDR3, as DNA: TGTGCCTGGAGTAAGGGTCTCGGTTCGACTAATGAAAAACTGTTTTTT.

This clone came up a few times. The V call is TRBV28, the J call TRBJ2-7, with D perhaps matching TRBD1 or TRBD2 (5 bases each). The CDR3 loop spans 14 amino acids. CDR1 and CDR2 from the germline V gene are MDHEN and SYDVKM. Between the trimmed V and J ends, which lost 1 base and 2 bases, there was a span of 9 bases. The CDR3 sequence is CASSLSGATYEQYF. DNA of the CDR3: TGTGCCAGCAGTTTATCCGGGGCAACCTACGAGCAGTACTTC.

This clone was seen only a few times. The genes are TRBV7-3 and TRBJ2-1; a weak D match, TRBD1 (5 bases). Per germline, CDR1 SGHTA and CDR2 FQGTGA. The CDR3 sequence is 15 residues long. The germline V and J ends were trimmed by 2 bases and 8 bases, with 16 bases remaining between them. The CDR3 bases are TGTGCCAGCAGCTTAGGGTCAGGGTATCTCGATGAGCAGTTCTTC. This encodes CASSLGSGYLDEQFF.

The V gene is TRBV29-1, the J gene TRBJ1-1; no clear D gene. Germline-derived CDR1 and CDR2 are SQVTM and ANQGSEA. Trimming shortened V by 4 bases and J by 7 bases, and 7 bases separated the two germline ends. The CDR3 length is 10 residues. CDR3 loop: CSVGMSEAFF. In DNA form, the CDR3 reads TGCAGCGTTGGGATGAGTGAAGCTTTCTTT.

The J gene is TRBJ2-6, the V gene TRBV7-9, with TRBD1 matching 7 bases. The CDR3 spans 17 residues. J lost 0 bases, V lost 1 base, and 3 bases had no gene match. Germline CDR1 is SEHNR and CDR2 is FQNEAQ (reference sequence). In DNA form, the CDR3 reads TGTGCCAGCAGCTTAGGTCGGGACAGCTCTGGGGCCAACGTCCTGACTTTC. This codes for CASSLGRDSSGANVLTF.

The chain is built from TRBV27 and TRBJ2-3; D is perhaps TRBD1 (6 bases). There are 14 residues in the CDR3. Germline V gives CDR1 MNHEY, CDR2 SMNVEV (reference sequence). Trimming removed 8 bases from V and 1 base from J, with 13 bases in between. CDR3 DNA sequence: TGTGCCAGCTTCGGCAGGGGCCGCACAGATACGCAGTATTTT. As protein: CASFGRGRTDTQYF.

Concerning this clone: This sample also contains other DNA sequences that code for the same CDR3. The V call is TRBV5-1, the J call TRBJ2-1, with 7 bases matching TRBD1. V was pared by 0 bases and J by 4 bases, with 1 base of the junction left unmatched. The V gene's germline CDR1 is SGHRS and CDR2 YFSETQ. This CDR3 has 14 amino acids. As DNA, the CDR3 is TGCGCCAGCAGCTTGGGACAGGGTTACAATGAGCAGTTCTTC. This gives the protein CASSLGQGYNEQFF.

This chain's CDR3 is CASSVQEIQYF. CDR3 in DNA: TGTGCCAGCAGCGTACAGGAGATTCAGTACTTC. This chain links TRBV2 with TRBJ2-4; possible D gene TRBD1, 5 bases. V was shortened by 6 bases and J by 10 bases, with 10 bases between the two germline ends. The CDR3 has 11 amino acids. Germline assignment: CDR1 SNHLY and CDR2 FYNNEI.

Here the CDR3 DNA reads TGTGCCAGCAGTGAACCACCAGAGAACACTGAAGCTTTCTTT. Its translation: CASSEPPENTEAFF. The gene calls are TRBV25-1 and TRBJ1-1; D is ambiguous. This CDR3 contains 14 residues. Germline assignment: CDR1 MGHDK and CDR2 SYGVNS. Trimming removed 2 bases at V and 1 base at J, with 8 bases between.

DNA for the CDR3: TGTGCCAGCAGTGTTCAATACGAGCAGTACTTC. Encoded protein: CASSVQYEQYF. This chain connects TRBV28 to TRBJ2-7; D gene unclear. Germline CDR1 MDHEN, CDR2 SYDVKM. The V gene lost 5 bases and the J gene lost 4 bases, with 6 bases spanning the gap. The length of the CDR3 is 11 residues.

The chain joins TRBV30 to TRBJ2-2, with 7 bases fitting TRBD1. CDR1 and CDR2 (germline): GTSNPN, SVGIG (reference sequence). Trimming took 3 bases from V and 7 from J; bases not matched to a gene: 8. The CDR3 totals 14 residues. This CDR3 is CAWRKTGIGGELFF. The CDR3 DNA follows: TGTGCCTGGAGAAAGACAGGGATCGGCGGGGAGCTGTTTTTT.

This clone was counted a few times. This chain's CDR3 is CASSIGTDPTGELFF. The CDR3 nucleotides read TGTGCCAGCAGCATAGGGACGGACCCCACCGGGGAGCTGTTTTTT. The chain links TRBV11-2 to TRBJ2-2; D possibly uses TRBD1 or TRBD2 (5 bases each). The V end was cut by 5 bases, the J end by 4 bases, with 14 bases between. This CDR3 comprises 15 residues. The V gene's germline CDR1 is SGHAT and CDR2 FQNNGV.

This chain joins TRBV14 and TRBJ1-1; 7 bases align to TRBD1. The CDR3 spans 14 residues. From germline, CDR1 is SGHDN and CDR2 FVKESK. V was clipped by 5 bases and J by 3 bases; unmatched bases: 6. The CDR3 DNA sequence: TGTGCCAGCAGCTTCACAGGGGATCACACTGAAGCTTTCTTT. Its protein product is CASSFTGDHTEAFF. The full variable domain, its missing parts supplied by reference TRBV14 and TRBJ1-1, is EAGVTQFPSHSVIEKGQTVTLRCDPISGHDNLYWYRRVMGKEIKFLLHFVKESKQDESGMPNNRFLAERTGGTYSTLKVQPAELEDSGVYFCASSFTGDHTEAFFGQGTRLTVV.

This clone has a handful of counts. J is TRBJ2-2 and V is TRBV5-1; D not resolved. Looked up from germline, CDR1 is SGHRS and CDR2 is YFSETQ. The CDR3 consists of 15 residues. The V and J ends lost 0 bases and 4 bases respectively, with 10 bases between them. CDR3 loop: CASSLGVSLTGELFF. In nucleotides, the CDR3 is TGCGCCAGCAGCTTGGGGGTCAGCCTCACCGGGGAGCTGTTTTTT.

This clone was counted only a few times. The rearrangement uses TRBV2 and TRBJ1-2; no clear D. Germline lookup yields CDR1 SNHLY and CDR2 FYNNEI. V shed 6 bases and J shed 8 bases, with 22 bases lying between them. This CDR3 spans 15 amino acids. CDR3 sequence reads: CASRGLAAVPQGYTF. The CDR3 DNA reads as TGTGCCAGCAGAGGGTTGGCGGCCGTCCCCCAGGGCTACACCTTC.

Only a few counts were recorded for this clone. The chain links TRBV7-2 to TRBJ2-3; 9 bases map to TRBD2. The germline V gene has CDR1 SGHTA and CDR2 FQGNSA. Losses at the gene ends were 1 base for V and 10 bases for J; bases not matched to a gene: 6. This CDR3 region has 14 residues. CDR3 nucleotides: TGTGCCAGCAGCTTAGGCGGGGGGGAGATACCGCAGTATTTT. It yields the protein CASSLGGGEIPQYF.

This clone has a handful of counts. The V and J genes are TRBV7-8 and TRBJ1-2, with D maybe TRBD1 (5 bases). Germline CDR1 SGHVS, CDR2 FQNEAQ. The CDR3 sequence is 16 residues long. V was clipped by 7 bases and J by 6 bases, with 24 bases between them. This chain's CDR3 is CASTYSGTPWGDGYTF. The CDR3 DNA is TGTGCCAGCACCTATAGTGGTACACCTTGGGGGGATGGCTACACCTTC.

V usage is TRBV10-3 and J usage is TRBJ2-4; D unresolved. Trimming stripped 3 bases from V and 0 bases from J, with 12 bases between. Germline assignment: CDR1 ENHRY and CDR2 SYGVKD. This CDR3 region has 16 residues. The CDR3 spells CAISDGKQLAKNIQYF. In DNA, the CDR3 is TGTGCCATCAGTGATGGGAAACAGCTAGCCAAAAACATTCAGTACTTC.

This clone came up a few times. The rearrangement uses TRBV11-2 and TRBJ1-6; D is unclear. The CDR3 is made up of 14 amino acids. Germline V CDR1 and CDR2: SGHAT, FQNNGV. Trimming took 0 bases from V and 9 from J, leaving 9 bases between them. The CDR3 here is CASSLDVIRSPLHF. The DNA for the CDR3 is TGTGCCAGCAGCTTAGATGTGATACGTTCACCCCTCCACTTT.